The 19 T cell receptor beta chains listed next were all sequenced from one sample in a study of blood T cell repertoires in COVID-19. Using immunoSEQ multiplex PCR, the repertoire was profiled, and TCRdb retains in-frame clones only, with some absent. The data contain under 200,000 clones, about four fifths of them singletons. The sequencing sample was made of peripheral blood. All receptors derive from a woman in her thirties or forties with COVID-19, enrolled during active disease.

The V call is TRBV4-3, the J call TRBJ1-4; 7 positions match TRBD1. CDR3 length: 15 residues. Germline values: CDR1 LGHNA, CDR2 YSLEER. Trimming at V came to 0 bases and at J to 10 bases, leaving 8 bases not matched to a gene. The CDR3 loop reads CASSQEGTVRGKLFF. CDR3 DNA sequence: TGCGCCAGCAGCCAAGAGGGGACAGTCAGAGGAAAACTGTTTTTT.

This clone was found a few times. V and J are TRBV7-6 and TRBJ2-7, with D maybe TRBD2 (6 bases). V was cut by 7 bases and J by 0 bases, with 10 bases left in between. This CDR3 has 13 residues. CDR1 SGHVS and CDR2 FNYEAQ come from the germline V gene. The CDR3 protein is CASMAGSSYEQYF. The CDR3 bases are TGTGCCAGCATGGCGGGGAGCTCCTACGAGCAGTACTTC.

This clone was seen a few times. The chain recombines TRBV19 with TRBJ1-2; D may be TRBD1 (6 bases). Trimming took 2 bases from V and 0 from J, leaving 10 bases between them. This CDR3 region has 15 residues. Germline V gene sequence: CDR1 LNHDA, CDR2 SQIVND (reference sequence). The CDR3 region is CASSIFWGPNYGYTF. The CDR3 bases are TGTGCCAGTAGTATATTTTGGGGGCCTAACTATGGCTACACCTTC.

This clone was counted ten times or more. The chain joins TRBV9 to TRBJ1-2, with D maybe TRBD1 (6 bases). The CDR3 consists of 12 residues. Germline CDR1 and CDR2: SGDLS and YYNGEE. Trimming cost V 4 bases and J 7 bases, with 11 bases left between them. Here the CDR3 DNA reads TGTGCCAGCAGCAAGGACAGAGGTGGCTACACCTTC. Translating gives CASSKDRGGYTF.

This sequence joins TRBV15 and TRBJ2-5; D unclear. V was cut by 0 bases and J by 5 bases, with 7 bases left in between. CDR1 and CDR2 from the germline V gene are LNHNV and YYDKDF (reference sequence). The CDR3 consists of 13 residues. CDR3 bases: TGTGCCACCAGCAGAGATCTGGCCGAGACCCAGTACTTC. Its protein is CATSRDLAETQYF. The full variable domain, its missing parts supplied by reference TRBV15 and TRBJ2-5, is DAMVIQNPRYQVTQFGKPVTLSCSQTLNHNVMYWYQQKSSQAPKLLFHYYDKDFNNEADTPDNFQSRRPNTSFCFLDIRSPGLGDTAMYLCATSRDLAETQYFGPGTRLLVL.

This chain connects TRBV18 to TRBJ1-6, with TRBD1 matching over 7 bases. The junction had 9 bases not matched to a gene; V was cut back by 3 bases and J by 10 bases. From germline, CDR1 is KGHSH and CDR2 LQKENI. The length of the CDR3 is 15 residues. CDR3 coding DNA: TGTGCCAGCTCACCGACAGACAGGGCTGGATCACCCCTCCACTTT. Translated, it gives CASSPTDRAGSPLHF.

The chain recombines TRBV4-3 with TRBJ1-1, with 9 bases fitting TRBD1. Per germline, CDR1 LGHNA and CDR2 YSLEER. V lost 4 bases, J lost 2 bases, and 8 bases stayed unmatched. CDR3 length equals 16 residues. The CDR3 spells CASSLHGTGINTEAFF. Written as DNA, the CDR3 is TGCGCCAGCAGCCTTCACGGGACAGGGATAAACACTGAAGCTTTCTTT.

This clone turned up a few times. Other DNA sequences of this sample code for an identical CDR3. The chain joins TRBV19 to TRBJ2-2, with 11 bases fitting TRBD1. In germline, CDR1 is LNHDA, CDR2 SQIVND (reference sequence). V shed 5 bases, J shed 3 bases, and the junction held 5 bases outside the gene matches. CDR3 length equals 16 residues. CDR3: CASSPGQGAYTGELFF. As DNA, the CDR3 is TGTGCCAGTAGTCCCGGACAGGGGGCGTACACCGGGGAGCTGTTTTTT.

V usage is TRBV10-3 and J usage is TRBJ1-1; tentative D call: TRBD1 (6 bases). CDR1 is ENHRY and CDR2 is SYGVKD in the germline V gene. The CDR3 loop spans 11 amino acids. The V end was cut by 11 bases, the J end by 4 bases, with 11 bases between. The CDR3 is CAAQGSTEAFF. For the CDR3, the DNA is TGTGCCGCACAGGGATCCACTGAAGCTTTCTTT.

This clone was seen once. The chain is built from TRBV5-4 and TRBJ1-4; D ambiguous. CDR3 length: 15 amino acids. Looked up from germline, CDR1 is SGHNT and CDR2 is YYREEE (reference sequence). Trimming removed 4 bases from V and 8 bases from J, with 18 bases in between. Here the CDR3 reads CASSPLPGVSEKLFF. CDR3 DNA: TGTGCCAGCAGCCCCCTCCCCGGGGTCAGCGAAAAACTGTTTTTT.

The chain has TRBV19 and TRBJ2-1; TRBD2 matches 8 bases. V shed 1 base, J shed 10 bases, and the junction held 9 bases outside the gene matches. Germline loops: CDR1 LNHDA, CDR2 SQIVND (reference sequence). The CDR3 totals 15 residues. The CDR3 DNA is TGTGCCAGTAGTATAGCGGGAGGGTCGGGAGAGGAGCAGTTCTTC. It is translated as CASSIAGGSGEEQFF.

The chain couples TRBV18 to TRBJ1-1, with 7 bases identical to TRBD1. This CDR3 comprises 13 residues. Germline lookup yields CDR1 KGHSH and CDR2 LQKENI. The V gene end was trimmed by 4 bases and the J gene end by 5 bases; junction bases not matched to a gene: 4. CDR3 nucleotide sequence: TGTGCCAGCTCACGCACAGGGGAGACTGAAGCTTTCTTT. This codes for CASSRTGETEAFF. Full variable domain (missing parts from reference TRBV18 and TRBJ1-1): NAGVMQNPRHLVRRRGQEARLRCSPMKGHSHVYWYRQLPEEGLKFMVYLQKENIIDESGMPKERFSAEFPKEGPSILRIQQVVRGDSAAYFCASSRTGETEAFFGQGTRLTVV.

This clone was observed once. The chain couples TRBV7-2 to TRBJ2-3; possible D gene TRBD1, 5 bases. Trimming cost V 2 bases and J 3 bases, with 12 bases left between them. The CDR3 is 15 amino acids. Germline CDR1 SGHTA, CDR2 FQGNSA. The CDR3 loop is CASSLRGQRTDTQYF. The CDR3 coding sequence is TGTGCCAGCAGCTTACGCGGACAACGAACAGATACGCAGTATTTT.

The V gene is TRBV4-3, the J gene TRBJ1-6; 7 nucleotides align to TRBD1. CDR3 length equals 17 residues. CDR1 is LGHNA, CDR2 YSLEER, per germline. The J segment lost 7 bases and the V segment lost 0 bases, leaving 9 bases of the junction unmatched. The CDR3 region is CASSQDGGTATNSPLHF. In DNA, the CDR3 is TGCGCCAGCAGCCAAGATGGGGGGACAGCAACAAATTCACCCCTCCACTTT.

The chain combines TRBV4-1 with TRBJ1-3; D unclear. The germline CDR1 and CDR2 sequences are MGHRA and YSYEKL. The CDR3 extends over 15 amino acids. The V gene lost 6 bases and the J gene lost 0 bases, with 12 bases spanning the gap. CDR3 loop: CASRPEESSGNTIYF. The CDR3 region has the DNA TGCGCCAGCAGACCCGAGGAATCCTCTGGAAACACCATATATTTT.

The CDR3, as DNA: TGTGCCAGCAATCCCAGGAGGGCCAACAGCAGAGGCTACACCTTC. Translation gives CASNPRRANSRGYTF. The chain has TRBV28 and TRBJ1-2; D uncertain. Trimming took 7 bases from V and 8 from J, leaving 23 bases between them. The CDR3 length is 15 residues. The V gene's germline CDR1 is MDHEN and CDR2 SYDVKM.

The chain couples TRBV9 to TRBJ1-2, with 9 bases identical to TRBD1. Germline trimming cut 8 bases from V and 2 bases from J; bases unmatched to any gene: 7. The CDR3 has 14 amino acids. Looked up from germline, CDR1 is SGDLS and CDR2 is YYNGEE. CDR3 sequence reads: CASAPGTGNYGYTF. CDR3 sequence (DNA): TGTGCCAGTGCCCCCGGGACAGGGAACTATGGCTACACCTTC.

The V gene is TRBV9, the J gene TRBJ2-7; TRBD2 matches at 8 bases. V was pared by 0 bases and J by 5 bases, with 10 bases of the junction left unmatched. Germline V gene lookup returns CDR1 SGDLS and CDR2 YYNGEE. The CDR3 is 16 amino acids. The CDR3 DNA reads TGTGCCAGCAGCGTAGCCCCAGGGGCGGGGGGCAACGAGCAGTACTTC. This gives the protein CASSVAPGAGGNEQYF.

This clone was observed a few times. This chain connects TRBV10-3 to TRBJ2-2; TRBD1 matches at 8 bases. J gave up 2 bases and V 8 bases, and 4 bases lay outside the gene matches. Per the germline V gene, CDR1 is ENHRY and CDR2 is SYGVKD. The CDR3 consists of 14 residues. CDR3 sequence (DNA): TGTGCCATCGGACAGGGTATAAACACCGGGGAGCTGTTTTTT. This encodes CAIGQGINTGELFF.